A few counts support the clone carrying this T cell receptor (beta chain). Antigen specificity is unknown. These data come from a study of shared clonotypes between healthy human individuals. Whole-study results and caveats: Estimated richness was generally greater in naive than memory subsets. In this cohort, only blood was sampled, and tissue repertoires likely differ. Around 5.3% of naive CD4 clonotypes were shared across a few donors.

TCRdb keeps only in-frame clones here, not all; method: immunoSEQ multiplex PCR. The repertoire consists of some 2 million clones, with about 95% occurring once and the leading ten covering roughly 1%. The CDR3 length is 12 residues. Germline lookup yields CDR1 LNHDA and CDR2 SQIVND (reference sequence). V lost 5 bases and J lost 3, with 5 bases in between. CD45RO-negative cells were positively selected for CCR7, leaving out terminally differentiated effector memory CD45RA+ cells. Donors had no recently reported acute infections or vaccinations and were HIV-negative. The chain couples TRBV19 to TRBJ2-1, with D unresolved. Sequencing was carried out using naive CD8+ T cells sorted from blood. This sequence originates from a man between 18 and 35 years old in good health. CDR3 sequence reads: CASSAVYNEQFF. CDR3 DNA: TGTGCCAGTAGTGCTGTCTACAATGAGCAGTTCTTC.